The rows below give T cell receptor beta chains drawn from one sample of a study of technical replicates of blood from four donors. Sequenced by immunoSEQ multiplex PCR; TCRdb stores in-frame clones only, minus some. The data contain 65,000 to 95,000 clones, approximately 97% of them seen just once; the ten biggest clones take up around 0.3%. Specimen: T cells isolated from PBMCs. These receptors all come from a human donor in good health. Both conserved end residues are part of each CDR3. Fields, in order: D gene, V gene, J gene, clone size, CDR3 protein, CDR3 DNA. D genes are given only for firm matches. Part of the rows lack a size; the others show once, few, many or a class for expanded clones.

TRBD1	TRBV4-3	TRBJ2-3	once	CASSQDLLGQVDTQYF	TGCGCCAGCAGCCAAGACTTGTTGGGACAGGTAGATACGCAGTATTTT
-	TRBV12-5	TRBJ2-5	once	CASSRGMATQYF	TGTGCTAGTTCGCGGGGTATGGCGACCCAGTACTTC
-	TRBV6-1	TRBJ1-5	-	CASTQGGAGNQPQHF	TGTGCCAGCACCCAAGGGGGGGCAGGCAATCAGCCCCAGCATTTT
-	TRBV9	TRBJ1-2	-	CASSVGHRASYGYTF	TGTGCCAGCAGCGTAGGTCACAGGGCAAGTTATGGCTACACCTTC
TRBD2	TRBV7-2	TRBJ2-3	-	CASSLGTSSDTQYF	TGTGCCAGCAGCTTGGGGACTAGCTCAGATACGCAGTATTTT
-	TRBV11-3	TRBJ2-1	-	CASSTLSSYNEQFF	TGTGCCAGCAGTACTCTAAGCTCCTACAATGAGCAGTTCTTC
TRBD1	TRBV5-1	TRBJ2-7	-	CASSPRRQGPYEQYF	TGCGCCAGCAGCCCGCGGAGACAGGGACCCTACGAGCAGTACTTC
-	TRBV27	TRBJ2-2	once	CASSSRYAGELFF	TGTGCCAGCAGTTCCCGGTACGCCGGGGAGCTGTTTTTT
-	TRBV6-1	TRBJ2-1	-	CASSQGQPEQFF	TGTGCCAGCAGTCAGGGTCAACCTGAGCAGTTCTTC
-	TRBV4-3	TRBJ2-1	-	CASSEVLGEAYNEQFF	TGCGCCAGCAGCGAAGTCCTCGGGGAGGCCTACAATGAGCAGTTCTTC
TRBD1	TRBV27	TRBJ1-5	-	CASSLYGTGRLFQPQHF	TGTGCCAGCAGTTTATATGGGACAGGGAGGTTATTTCAGCCCCAGCATTTT
-	TRBV7-3	TRBJ2-1	-	CASRLAGDMDEQFF	TGTGCCAGCAGGCTAGCAGGCGATATGGATGAGCAGTTCTTC
TRBD2	TRBV4-1	TRBJ2-2	-	CASSQREWTGELFF	TGCGCCAGCAGCCAGCGGGAGTGGACCGGGGAGCTGTTTTTT
-	TRBV9	TRBJ1-1	-	CASSAGGGSGNTEAFF	TGTGCCAGCAGCGCCGGGGGGGGTTCAGGGAACACTGAAGCTTTCTTT
-	TRBV7-2	TRBJ2-1	once	CASSLGQGSYNEQFF	TGTGCCAGCAGCTTAGGGCAGGGTTCCTACAATGAGCAGTTCTTC
TRBD1	TRBV14	TRBJ1-5	-	CASSQDINHIYRGTNQPQHF	TGTGCCAGCAGCCAAGATATCAATCACATCTACAGGGGTACGAATCAGCCCCAGCATTTT